Included here is one T cell receptor beta chain sequence, with context. The antigen it recognizes is unknown. The junction departs from the called germline gene at one end, perhaps through a read error. The method was the immunoSEQ multiplex PCR assay. As stored in TCRdb, this immuneACCESS dataset retains in-frame rearrangements with V and J assigned. A fraction of the clones does not appear; measured against another copy, unresolved V genes explain less than half of the discrepancy, and the remainder lacks a known reason. The table for this sample lists around 40,000 clones; 70% to 80% of them were counted only once. The ten largest account for approximately 9.9% of the sample. Focal radiation therapy combined with CTLA-4 blockade (ipilimumab) was tested in patients with chemo-refractory metastatic non-small-cell lung cancer. CDR1 and CDR2 are read off the germline V gene (reference sequence) as SGHKS and YYEKEE. The CDR3 goes from the cysteine to the phenylalanine over 16 residues. Only CDR3 DNA remains: 48 bases, in frame from the first base.

These data belong to a study of radiotherapy plus CTLA-4 blockade in lung cancer (dated by TCRdb to about 2018). General notes on the study: Among enrolled patients, roughly 17% had an objective response and 25% to 35% reached disease control.

The paper's findings and limits, for the study overall: After treatment with radiotherapy and ipilimumab, TCR clones that originated in tumors expanded in peripheral blood. Early dynamic changes in blood T cell clones, together with increased serum interferon-beta after radiation, were reported as the strongest predictors of response.

The receptor chain draws on TRBV5-5 and TRBJ1-6, and TRBD1 may be the D gene, going by 6 matching bases. This material consisted of peripheral blood, taken from a patient treated with radiotherapy plus ipilimumab. The receptor comes from a human donor with non-small cell lung cancer who had stable disease on radiotherapy plus ipilimumab. The nucleotide sequence reads TGTGCCAGCAGCTTGGACGTAGGACAGTTTAATTCGCCCCTCCACTTT. Protein translation: CASSLDVGQFNSPLHF.